This TCR beta chain was captured by sequencing in a study of T cells expressing NK-cell markers. This CDR3 region has 18 residues. Germline loops: CDR1 SGHTA, CDR2 FQGNSA. No DNA is given; TCRdb re-called the 5' RACE reads and lists each CDR3 protein once. The repertoire table contains 350,000 to 450,000 distinct CDR3 sequences. The chain recombines TRBV7-2 with TRBJ2-3; TCRdb's D call, TRBD2, is unchecked because there is no DNA. The sequence derives from a man between 18 and 69 years old in good health. The sequenced sample was blood T cells: a sorted CD56 or NKG2C T cell subset, CD4+ or CD8+ T cells, or bulk PBMC T cells (not recorded which). The CDR3 reads CASSLAASSGGSTDTQYF.